This note documents a single T cell receptor (beta chain) sequence. TCRdb's copy holds only in-frame clones and misses some; the assay was immunoSEQ multiplex PCR. The table lists around 69,000 clones, nearly 96% of them singletons. The data belong to a study of cytomegalovirus exposure and HLA in healthy donors. Sequencing input: PBMCs. This receptor was obtained from a woman younger than 35 in good health and CMV-seropositive.

The CDR3 loop is CASSLLAGVGNEQFF. CDR3 in DNA: TGTGCCAGCAGCCTACTAGCGGGAGTGGGCAATGAGCAGTTCTTC. This chain connects TRBV13 to TRBJ2-1; 11 bases are a match to TRBD2. V lost 5 bases and J lost 6; bases outside the gene matches: 6. The CDR3 extends over 15 amino acids. The germline V gene encodes CDR1 PRHDT and CDR2 FYEKMQ (reference sequence). The variable domain in full, with the rest retrieved from reference TRBV13 and TRBJ2-1, is AAGVIQSPRHLIKEKRETATLKCYPIPRHDTVYWYQQGPGQDPQFLISFYEKMQSDKGSIPDRFSAQQFSDYHSELNMSSLELGDSALYFCASSLLAGVGNEQFFGPGTRLTVL.